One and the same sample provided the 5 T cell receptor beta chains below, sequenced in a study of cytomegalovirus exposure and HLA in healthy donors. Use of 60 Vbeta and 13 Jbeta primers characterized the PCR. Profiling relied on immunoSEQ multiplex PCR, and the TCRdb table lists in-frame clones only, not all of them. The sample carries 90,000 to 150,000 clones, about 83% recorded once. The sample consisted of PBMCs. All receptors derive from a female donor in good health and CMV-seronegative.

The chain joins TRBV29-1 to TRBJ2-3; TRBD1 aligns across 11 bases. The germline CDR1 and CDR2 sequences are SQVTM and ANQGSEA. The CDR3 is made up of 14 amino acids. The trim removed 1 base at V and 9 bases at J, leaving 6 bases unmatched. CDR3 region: CSVEGRDRGVTQYF. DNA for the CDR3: TGCAGCGTTGAAGGCCGGGACAGGGGGGTAACGCAGTATTTT.

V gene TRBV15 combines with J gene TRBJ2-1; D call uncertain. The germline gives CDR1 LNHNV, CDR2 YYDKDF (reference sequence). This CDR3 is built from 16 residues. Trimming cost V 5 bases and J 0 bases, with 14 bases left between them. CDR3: CATSLSRSSSYNEQFF. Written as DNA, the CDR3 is TGTGCCACCAGCTTGTCGAGGTCCAGCTCCTACAATGAGCAGTTCTTC.

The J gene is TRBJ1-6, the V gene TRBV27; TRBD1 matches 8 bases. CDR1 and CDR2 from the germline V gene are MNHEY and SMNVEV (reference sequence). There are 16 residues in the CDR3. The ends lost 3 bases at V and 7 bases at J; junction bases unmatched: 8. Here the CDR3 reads CASSFARQGWNSPLHF. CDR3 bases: TGTGCCAGCAGTTTCGCCCGACAGGGGTGGAATTCACCCCTCCACTTT.

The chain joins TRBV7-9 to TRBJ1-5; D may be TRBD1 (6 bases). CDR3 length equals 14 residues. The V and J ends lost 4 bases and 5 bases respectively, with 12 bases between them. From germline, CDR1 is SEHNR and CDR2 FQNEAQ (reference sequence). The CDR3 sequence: CASSYLGADQPQHF. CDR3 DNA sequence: TGTGCCAGCAGCTATCTGGGGGCAGATCAGCCCCAGCATTTT.

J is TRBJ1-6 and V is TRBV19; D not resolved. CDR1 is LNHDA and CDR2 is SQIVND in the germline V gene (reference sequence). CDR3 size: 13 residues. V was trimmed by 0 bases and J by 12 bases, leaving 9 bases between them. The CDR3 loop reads CASSIEARGPLHF. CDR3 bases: TGTGCCAGTAGTATAGAGGCCCGGGGACCCCTCCACTTT.